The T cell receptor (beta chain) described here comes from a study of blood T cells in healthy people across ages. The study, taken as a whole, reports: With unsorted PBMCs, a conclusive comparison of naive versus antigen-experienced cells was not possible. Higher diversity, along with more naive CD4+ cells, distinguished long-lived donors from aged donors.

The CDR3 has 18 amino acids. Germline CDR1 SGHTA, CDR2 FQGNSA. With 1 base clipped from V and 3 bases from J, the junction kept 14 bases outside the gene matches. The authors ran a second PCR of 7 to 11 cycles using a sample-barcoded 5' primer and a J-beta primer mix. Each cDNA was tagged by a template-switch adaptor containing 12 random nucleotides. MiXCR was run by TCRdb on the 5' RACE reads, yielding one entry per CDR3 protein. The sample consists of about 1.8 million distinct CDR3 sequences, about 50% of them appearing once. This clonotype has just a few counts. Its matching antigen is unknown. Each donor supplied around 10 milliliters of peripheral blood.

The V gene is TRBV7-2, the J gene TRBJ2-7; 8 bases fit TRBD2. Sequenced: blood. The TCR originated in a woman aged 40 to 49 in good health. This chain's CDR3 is CASSLVTNGLGLVYEQYF. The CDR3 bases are TGTGCCAGCAGCTTAGTCACTAACGGTTTGGGACTAGTCTACGAGCAGTACTTC.